This TCR beta chain was sequenced in a study of identical twins. Overall study findings and caveats: Insertions were fewer in abundant cord blood beta clonotypes, whereas memory repertoires showed none of this pattern. Where beta out-of-frame sequences were concerned, excess twin sharing was weaker.

TCRdb re-called the 5' RACE reads through MiXCR, storing one row per CDR3 protein. The sample lists some 730,000 distinct CDR3 sequences, around a sixth occurring once. Concerning this clonotype itself: Its matching antigen is unknown.

This CDR3 region has 15 residues. Trimming took 1 base from V and 5 from J; bases not matched to a gene: 4. Germline V gene lookup returns CDR1 LNHNV and CDR2 YYDKDF (reference sequence). The sample was also linked to a second study, of T cells expressing NK-cell markers. That source adds: The eight sequenced donors comprised seven who were HCMV-seropositive and one who was seronegative. Similarly, these clonotypes led the CD3+CD56-NKG2C+ fraction as well in several donors.

The clonotype originates from a woman in her late teens or twenties in good health. The rearrangement uses TRBV15 and TRBJ2-1; 8 bases are a match to TRBD2. The sample was PBMCs. CDR3 sequence (DNA): TGTGCCACCAGCAGAGCGGGGGGGTACGACAATGAGCAGTTCTTC. It yields the protein CATSRAGGYDNEQFF.